Included here is one T cell receptor beta chain sequence, with context. No antigen is known for it. No base quality information exists; no much larger clone differs at one position. In the paper's terms, the time point label means: cycle 2 day 1 (C2D1) of nivolumab. Every trial patient had relapsed after autologous stem cell transplantation, and cohorts A, B and C differed in prior brentuximab vedotin exposure. A total of over 50 patients with relapsed/refractory classical Hodgkin lymphoma made up the trial cohort, and each patient's best overall response was complete response, partial response or progressive disease. Trial patients were treated with single-agent nivolumab in the multi-cohort phase II CheckMate 205 trial. An independent review committee assessed best overall response using the 2007 International Working Group response criteria. Trial PBMCs were collected immediately before nivolumab initiation (C1D1) and during therapy at cycle 2 day 1 and cycle 4 day 1. Peripheral blood was collected in 8 mL Vacutainer Cell Preparation Tubes, from which PBMCs were isolated by centrifugation and then cryopreserved.

This sample stems from a study of PD-1 blockade in classical Hodgkin lymphoma (dated by TCRdb to 2020 to 2022). For the wider study: Nivolumab dosing was 3 mg/kg intravenously every 2 weeks, continuing until either disease progression or unacceptable toxicity. To define a peripheral blood immune signature of response to PD-1 blockade in classical Hodgkin lymphoma, the study combined TCR beta sequencing with CyTOF. Study-wide findings and limitations: The study was restricted to a single clinical trial cohort, and the causes of repertoire differences, possibly disease activity or prior therapy, were left undefined. Among trial patients, those achieving complete response had baseline diversity similar to that of newly diagnosed patients, while diversity was significantly lower in partial responders and progressors. Baseline TCR diversity was reported as lower in newly diagnosed patients than in healthy donors, and lower still in relapsed/refractory patients. CD4+ but not CD8+ TCR diversity rose significantly by C4D1 (p=0.0027 vs p=0.16), most apparent in complete responders (p=0.02). Lower diversity was seen in patients whose nivolumab began less than 1 year after ASCT, and these patients were left out of later analyses so that immune reconstitution would not confound the results.

V is cut by 5 bases and J by 4 bases, and the space between the germline ends is 11 bases. The CDR3 numbers 13 residues from cysteine through phenylalanine. Of all the DNA, just the CDR3 is kept, 39 bases in frame from base 1. The germline V gene specifies SGHNT as CDR1 and YENEEA as CDR2. Genomic DNA was extracted with the Qiagen DNeasy kit from unsorted PBMCs and from negatively selected CD4+ and CD8+ fractions. TCR beta CDR3 regions were amplified by immunoSEQ multiplex PCR using primers annealing to V and J segments. Amplification bias was minimized using a synthetic immune receptor repertoire, and residual bias was removed computationally after sequencing. The study's processing was this. Repertoire diversity was quantified as the Shannon entropy index using custom Python scripts. Unsorted, CD4+ and CD8+ repertoires were analyzed separately, except for combined analyses in which CD4+ and CD8+ sequences were merged in silico. A clone counted as expanded when the clone's frequency after treatment rose at least 2-fold relative to C1D1, and clones undetected at baseline were given a pseudocount of 0.5. Singleton clones were defined as clones with 0 or 1 copy at C1D1, and non-singleton clones were defined as clones with 2 or more copies. Clones expanded in unsorted samples were assigned a CD4+, CD8+ or unknown annotation through matching of protein sequences in sorted samples from the same patient. Wilcoxon tests were applied to paired samples to test diversity changes from C1D1 to C4D1. TCRdb's version of the immuneACCESS table is confined to in-frame rearrangements and falls short of the full clone set. An unresolved V gene accounts for under half of the shortfall where checked; the remainder is of unknown origin. V, J and clone size are those of that table, while D and trimming were read from the DNA. Counted in this sample were over 25,000 clones; around 73% of them appeared once. Together, the top ten hold under 45% of the sample.

The sample was peripheral blood mononuclear cells (PBMCs), taken before the second cycle of nivolumab. The origin of this receptor is a human donor with classical Hodgkin lymphoma. The rearrangement combines TRBV11-3 with TRBJ1-2, and TRBD1 may be the D gene, going by 5 matching bases. The nucleotide sequence reads as follows: TGTGCCAGCAGCCCAGACAGTTCCTATGGCTACACCTTC. The encoded protein is CASSPDSSYGYTF.